The 17 T cell receptor beta chains below all came from one sample that was sequenced in a study of blood T cell repertoires in COVID-19. Libraries were prepared by immunoSEQ multiplex PCR; TCRdb keeps only in-frame clonotypes and omits some of them. The sample consists of a few hundred thousand clones, roughly 89% of them appearing once. Sequenced input: PBMCs or T cells enriched from blood (not recorded which). These receptors were obtained from a woman aged 45-59 years who had recovered from COVID-19.

This clone was detected only a few times. The sample contains more than one DNA sequence encoding this CDR3. The genes are TRBV3-1 (or the pseudogene TRBV3-2) and TRBJ1-2, with TRBD1 identical over 8 bases. This CDR3 is 13 amino acids long. The V gene end was trimmed by 8 bases and the J gene end by 5 bases; junction bases not matched to a gene: 7. Germline V gene sequence: CDR1 LGHDT, CDR2 YNNKEL (reference sequence). CDR3 DNA sequence: TGTGCCAGCTCTCCAGGGGGCACGTATGGCTACACCTTC. This codes for CASSPGGTYGYTF.

The chain is built from TRBV5-1 and TRBJ2-7, with 10 bases fitting TRBD2. CDR3 length equals 15 residues. From germline, CDR1 is SGHRS and CDR2 YFSETQ. V was pared by 3 bases and J by 1 base, with 4 bases of the junction left unmatched. The CDR3, as DNA: TGCGCCAGCAGCTACTTAGCGGGGGGATCCTACGAGCAGTACTTC. It encodes CASSYLAGGSYEQYF.

V is TRBV6-5 and J is TRBJ1-2; possibly TRBD1 for D (5 bases). This CDR3 is built from 15 residues. V gave up 2 bases and J gave up 0 bases, with 10 bases separating them. The germline V gene encodes CDR1 MNHEY and CDR2 SVGAGI. CDR3 nucleotide sequence: TGTGCCAGCAGTTACCAGGGATTGTCTAACTATGGCTACACCTTC. Its protein product is CASSYQGLSNYGYTF.

J is TRBJ2-3 and V is TRBV9; TRBD2 agrees at 11 bases. V lost 4 bases to trimming and J lost 3 bases; unmatched junction nucleotides: 19. Germline V gene sequence: CDR1 SGDLS, CDR2 YYNGEE. The CDR3 is made up of 20 amino acids. In DNA form, the CDR3 reads TGTGCCAGCAGCCTTTTTACTGGTGGTAGCGGGGGGGCGTCAACAGATACGCAGTATTTT. As protein: CASSLFTGGSGGASTDTQYF.

The chain links TRBV20-1 to TRBJ1-1; tentatively, D is TRBD1 (6 bases). V shed 3 bases and J shed 1 base, with 12 bases lying between them. Germline V gene data show CDR1 as DFQATT and CDR2 as SNEGSKA (reference sequence). This CDR3 region has 14 residues. This CDR3 reads CSASLGGPNTEAFF. The CDR3 DNA sequence: TGCAGTGCTAGTCTTGGGGGCCCGAACACTGAAGCTTTCTTT.

V usage is TRBV13 and J usage is TRBJ2-3; D remains unclear. Germline lookup yields CDR1 PRHDT and CDR2 FYEKMQ (reference sequence). With 5 bases removed from V and 1 base from J, the gap between germline ends came to 16 bases. The CDR3 runs to 16 residues. Here the CDR3 DNA reads TGTGCCAGCAGCCCGCGTTCTAGTTACGGCACAGATACGCAGTATTTT. Translation: CASSPRSSYGTDTQYF.

The CDR3 protein is CATSSGVGQGAMETQYF. The DNA for the CDR3 is TGTGCCACCAGCTCGGGGGTCGGACAGGGGGCTATGGAGACCCAGTACTTC. The chain joins TRBV15 to TRBJ2-5, with 11 bases aligning to TRBD1. Germline V gene sequence: CDR1 LNHNV, CDR2 YYDKDF (reference sequence). With 5 bases clipped from V and 5 bases from J, the junction kept 13 bases outside the gene matches. The length of the CDR3 is 17 residues.

About this clone: Sequence at one end of the junction differs from germline and may be a read error. The chain employs TRBV7-7 and TRBJ2-3, with a weak D call TRBD2 (5 bases). CDR1 SSHAT and CDR2 FNYEAQ come from the germline V gene (reference sequence). This CDR3 is 15 amino acids long. CDR3 loop: CASSLGRTSTDTQYF. CDR3 nucleotide sequence: TGTGCTAGCAGCTTGGGCCGGACTAGCACAGATACGCAGTATTTT.

The V gene is TRBV20-1, the J gene TRBJ2-2, with D unresolved. The germline gives CDR1 DFQATT, CDR2 SNEGSKA (reference sequence). The CDR3 loop spans 14 amino acids. Trimming removed 3 bases at V and 6 bases at J, with 14 bases between. The CDR3 protein is CSASNVAGAGELFF. As DNA, the CDR3 is TGCAGTGCTAGTAACGTGGCAGGCGCCGGGGAGCTGTTTTTT.

The genes are TRBV6-5 and TRBJ1-3, with TRBD1 matching over 7 bases. V was pared by 0 bases and J by 4 bases, with 3 bases of the junction left unmatched. The CDR3 has 15 amino acids. Per germline, CDR1 MNHEY and CDR2 SVGAGI. The CDR3 loop reads CASSYSSGGGNTIYF. As DNA, the CDR3 is TGTGCCAGCAGTTACTCATCAGGGGGAGGAAACACCATATATTTT.

The chain carries TRBV5-1 and TRBJ1-1; a weak D match, TRBD1 (5 bases). V was cut by 3 bases and J by 5 bases, with 11 bases left in between. CDR1 and CDR2 from the germline V gene are SGHRS and YFSETQ. This CDR3 has 13 residues. The CDR3 loop reads CASSSAGQTEAFF. DNA for the CDR3: TGCGCCAGCAGCTCCGCAGGGCAAACTGAAGCTTTCTTT.

The rearrangement uses TRBV5-5 and TRBJ2-5; 12 positions agree with TRBD1. Germline CDR1 is SGHKS and CDR2 is YYEKEE (reference sequence). The CDR3 extends over 16 amino acids. V trimming: 4 bases; J trimming: 4 bases; junction bases outside the gene matches: 8. The CDR3 loop is CASSAPGTGGGETQYF. CDR3 bases: TGTGCCAGCAGCGCTCCCGGGACAGGGGGCGGAGAGACCCAGTACTTC.

This clone was seen only a few times. The V call is TRBV4-3, the J call TRBJ1-1, with TRBD1 identical over 11 bases. V dropped 1 base and J dropped 2; count of bases not matched to a gene: 0. Germline CDR1 and CDR2: LGHNA and YSLEER. The CDR3 has 15 amino acids. CDR3 sequence (DNA): TGCGCCAGCAGCCAAGGGACAGGGGGCAACACTGAAGCTTTCTTT. As protein: CASSQGTGGNTEAFF.

V usage is TRBV28 and J usage is TRBJ1-5; maybe TRBD1 (6 bases). The CDR3 is made up of 14 amino acids. The ends were cut back, 6 bases at V and 0 bases at J, with 9 bases in the middle. Germline CDR1 reads MDHEN; CDR2 reads SYDVKM. CDR3: CASSRTASNQPQHF. In nucleotides, the CDR3 is TGTGCCAGCAGCAGGACAGCTAGCAATCAGCCCCAGCATTTT.

This rearrangement joins TRBV6-5 to TRBJ1-5; TRBD1 is a possible D gene (6 bases). The CDR3 runs to 14 residues. Germline assignment: CDR1 MNHEY and CDR2 SVGAGI. V dropped 7 bases and J dropped 4 bases, with 14 bases sitting between them. The CDR3 DNA reads as TGTGCCAGCAAGTTGTGGGGGCTGAATCAGCCCCAGCATTTT. Translated: CASKLWGLNQPQHF.

The chain couples TRBV7-8 to TRBJ2-3; a weak D match, TRBD1 (6 bases). The CDR3 consists of 14 residues. Germline CDR1 and CDR2: SGHVS and FQNEAQ. V was shortened by 4 bases and J by 6 bases, with 14 bases between the two germline ends. CDR3 DNA sequence: TGTGCCAGCAGCTCACCCTCCCAGGGGGATACGCAGTATTTT. Protein: CASSSPSQGDTQYF.

V gene TRBV18 combines with J gene TRBJ1-2, with D maybe TRBD1 (6 bases). Trimming left V 2 bases short and J 4 bases short, with 17 bases between. The CDR3 is 16 amino acids. The germline V gene encodes CDR1 KGHSH and CDR2 LQKENI. CDR3 bases: TGTGCCAGCTCACCAGAGGACAGACCCCTAGGCTATGGCTACACCTTC. Protein product: CASSPEDRPLGYGYTF. The complete variable domain, with remaining parts taken from reference TRBV18 and TRBJ1-2, reads NAGVMQNPRHLVRRRGQEARLRCSPMKGHSHVYWYRQLPEEGLKFMVYLQKENIIDESGMPKERFSAEFPKEGPSILRIQQVVRGDSAAYFCASSPEDRPLGYGYTFGSGTRLTVV.